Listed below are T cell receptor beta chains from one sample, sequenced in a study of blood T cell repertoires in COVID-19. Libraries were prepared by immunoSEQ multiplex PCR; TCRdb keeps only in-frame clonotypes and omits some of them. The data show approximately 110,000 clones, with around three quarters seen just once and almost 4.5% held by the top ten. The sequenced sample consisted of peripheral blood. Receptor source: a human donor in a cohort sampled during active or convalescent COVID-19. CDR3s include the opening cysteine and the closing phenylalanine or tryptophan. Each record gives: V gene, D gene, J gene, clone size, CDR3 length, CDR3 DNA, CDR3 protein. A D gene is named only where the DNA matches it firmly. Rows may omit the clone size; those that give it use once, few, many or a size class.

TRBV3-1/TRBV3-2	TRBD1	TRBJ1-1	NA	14	TGTGCCAGCAGCACACAGGGGACAGTATCTGAAGCTTTCTTT	CASSTQGTVSEAFF
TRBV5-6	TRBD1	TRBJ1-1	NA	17	TGTGCCAGCAGCTTGTGGACAGGGAGGGAAGTGAACACTGAAGCTTTCTTT	CASSLWTGREVNTEAFF
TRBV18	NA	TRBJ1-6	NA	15	TGTGCCAGCTCATACGGTTATCCTCGGGATTCACCCCTCCACTTT	CASSYGYPRDSPLHF
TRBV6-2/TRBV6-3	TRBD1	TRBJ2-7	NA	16	TGTGCCAGCAGTCTCCCCGGGACAGGGAAGATTGGCGAGCAGTACTTC	CASSLPGTGKIGEQYF
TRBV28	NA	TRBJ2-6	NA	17	TGTGCCAGCAGCTTCCTGGGGACTGTCTCTGGGGCCAACGTCCTGACTTTC	CASSFLGTVSGANVLTF
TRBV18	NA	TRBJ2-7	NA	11	TGTGCCAGCTCAACGACTAGCGAGCAGTACTTC	CASSTTSEQYF
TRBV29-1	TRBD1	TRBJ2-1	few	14	TGCAGCGTTGAGAGGACAGGGGGCTGGAATGAGCAGTTCTTC	CSVERTGGWNEQFF
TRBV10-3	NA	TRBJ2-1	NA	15	TGTGCCATCAGTGAGTTTACTAGCTCCTACAATGAGCAGTTCTTC	CAISEFTSSYNEQFF
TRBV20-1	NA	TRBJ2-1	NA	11	TGCAGTGCGCGATCCTACAATGAGCAGTTCTTC	CSARSYNEQFF
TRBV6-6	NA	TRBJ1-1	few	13	TGTGCCAGCAGTCGAACAGACACTTATGAAGCTTTCTTT	CASSRTDTYEAFF
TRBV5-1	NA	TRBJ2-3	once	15	TGCGCCAGCACCCTCATCGCGGGAATTCCAGATACGCAGTATTTT	CASTLIAGIPDTQYF
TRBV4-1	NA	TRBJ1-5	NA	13	TGCGCCAGCAGCCAACAATCATATCAGCCCCAGCATTTT	CASSQQSYQPQHF
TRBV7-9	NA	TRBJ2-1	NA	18	TGTGCCAGCAGCTTAGGACAGGAGGCTGGGGTCCGTTACAATGAGCAGTTCTTC	CASSLGQEAGVRYNEQFF
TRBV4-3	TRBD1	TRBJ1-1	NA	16	TGCGCCAGCAGCCCAGGGGGCAGCACGATGAACACTGAAGCTTTCTTT	CASSPGGSTMNTEAFF